The rows below give T cell receptor beta chains drawn from one sample of a study of T cells in Graves' hyperthyroidism and ophthalmopathy. MiXCR, run by TCRdb on the multiplex PCR reads, gives a single entry per CDR3 protein. The table has about 350,000 distinct CDR3 sequences, 19% seen once; the top ten hold about 3.7%. The source material was blood. These receptors were taken from a woman under 30 with Graves' hyperthyroidism. The CDR3 runs from the conserved cysteine through the conserved F or W. D genes are given only for firm matches. Not all rows give a size; the values are once, few, many and, for expanded clones, a class.

d_call: -
clone_size: many
j_call: TRBJ2-7
v_call: TRBV7-8
cdr3_aa: CASSFGTGFSYEQYF
cdr3_nt: TGTGCCAGCAGCTTTGGGACGGGGTTCTCCTACGAGCAGTACTTC

d_call: -
clone_size: many
j_call: TRBJ2-7
v_call: TRBV28
cdr3_aa: CASSLIWGLTYEQYF
cdr3_nt: TGTGCCAGCAGCCTTATTTGGGGATTGACCTACGAGCAGTACTTC

d_call: TRBD1
clone_size: few
j_call: TRBJ2-5
v_call: TRBV5-1
cdr3_aa: CASSLGDRKQETQYF
cdr3_nt: TGCGCCAGCAGCTTGGGGGACAGAAAACAAGAGACCCAGTACTTC

d_call: -
clone_size: many
j_call: TRBJ1-5
v_call: TRBV15
cdr3_aa: CATAWGGRQPQHF
cdr3_nt: TGTGCCACCGCTTGGGGGGGAAGGCAGCCCCAGCATTTT

d_call: -
clone_size: few
j_call: TRBJ1-2
v_call: TRBV15
cdr3_aa: CATSRGTANYGYTF
cdr3_nt: TGTGCCACCAGCAGAGGAACAGCTAACTATGGCTACACCTTC

d_call: TRBD1
clone_size: many
j_call: TRBJ1-3
v_call: TRBV2
cdr3_aa: CASSGDRGNTIYF
cdr3_nt: TGTGCCAGCAGTGGGGACAGAGGAAACACCATATATTTT

d_call: -
clone_size: few
j_call: TRBJ1-5
v_call: TRBV4-1
cdr3_aa: CASSQDTGASNQPQHF
cdr3_nt: TGCGCCAGCAGCCAAGATACGGGGGCCAGCAATCAGCCCCAGCATTTT

d_call: -
clone_size: many
j_call: TRBJ1-3
v_call: TRBV20-1
cdr3_aa: CSARDLRGNTIYF
cdr3_nt: TGCAGTGCTAGAGATCTAAGGGGAAACACCATATATTTT

d_call: TRBD1
clone_size: many
j_call: TRBJ1-5
v_call: TRBV28
cdr3_aa: CASSFGTAYSNQPQHF
cdr3_nt: TGTGCCAGCAGTTTTGGGACAGCCTATAGCAATCAGCCCCAGCATTTT

d_call: -
clone_size: many
j_call: TRBJ1-2
v_call: TRBV6-4
cdr3_aa: CASSPFDGYTF
cdr3_nt: TGTGCCAGCAGCCCCTTCGACGGCTACACCTTC

d_call: -
clone_size: many
j_call: TRBJ1-2
v_call: TRBV7-9
cdr3_aa: CASSLSQYNYGYTF
cdr3_nt: TGTGCCAGCAGCTTATCACAGTATAACTATGGCTACACCTTC

d_call: -
clone_size: few
j_call: TRBJ1-3
v_call: TRBV29-1
cdr3_aa: CSVETGLGNTIYF
cdr3_nt: TGCAGCGTTGAAACAGGGCTAGGAAACACCATATATTTT

d_call: -
clone_size: many
j_call: TRBJ2-5
v_call: TRBV18
cdr3_aa: CASSPQGNRETQYF
cdr3_nt: TGTGCCAGCTCACCACAGGGTAACAGGGAGACCCAGTACTTC

d_call: -
clone_size: few
j_call: TRBJ1-3
v_call: TRBV12-3/TRBV12-4
cdr3_aa: CASSLVPVTGNTIYF
cdr3_nt: TGTGCCAGCAGTTTAGTACCTGTGACTGGAAACACCATATATTTT

d_call: -
clone_size: many
j_call: TRBJ1-6
v_call: TRBV30
cdr3_aa: CAWTTRTISPLHF
cdr3_nt: TGTGCCTGGACCACTCGGACCATTTCACCCCTCCACTTT

d_call: -
clone_size: many
j_call: TRBJ2-7
v_call: TRBV6-1
cdr3_aa: CASSEGAGTYEQYF
cdr3_nt: TGTGCCAGCAGTGAAGGGGCAGGTACCTACGAGCAGTACTTC

d_call: -
clone_size: many
j_call: TRBJ2-5
v_call: TRBV6-1
cdr3_aa: CASSERLETQYF
cdr3_nt: TGTGCCAGCAGTGAAAGATTGGAGACCCAGTACTTC

d_call: -
clone_size: -
j_call: TRBJ1-5
v_call: TRBV6-1
cdr3_aa: CASSPKAGQRQHF
cdr3_nt: TGTGCCAGCAGCCCTAAAGCAGGTCAGCGCCAGCATTTT

d_call: -
clone_size: many
j_call: TRBJ1-2
v_call: TRBV19
cdr3_aa: CASRTGQPYGYTF
cdr3_nt: TGTGCCAGTAGAACGGGACAACCATATGGCTACACCTTC

d_call: TRBD1
clone_size: few
j_call: TRBJ2-2
v_call: TRBV12-3/TRBV12-4
cdr3_aa: CASSYRGLDGELFF
cdr3_nt: TGTGCCAGCAGCTACAGGGGGCTGGACGGGGAGCTGTTTTTT

d_call: -
clone_size: many
j_call: TRBJ1-5
v_call: TRBV5-1
cdr3_aa: CASSLDFGPQHF
cdr3_nt: TGCGCCAGCAGCTTGGACTTTGGTCCCCAGCATTTT

d_call: TRBD1
clone_size: -
j_call: TRBJ2-5
v_call: TRBV6-1
cdr3_aa: CASTRNVGGTKETQYF
cdr3_nt: TGTGCCAGCACACGCAACGTAGGGGGCACCAAAGAGACCCAGTACTTC

d_call: -
clone_size: many
j_call: TRBJ2-6
v_call: TRBV5-1
cdr3_aa: CASSLTGFSGANVLTF
cdr3_nt: TGCGCCAGCAGCTTGACAGGTTTCTCTGGGGCCAACGTCCTGACTTTC

d_call: -
clone_size: -
j_call: TRBJ1-1
v_call: TRBV27
cdr3_aa: CASSLSQLFPEAFF
cdr3_nt: TGTGCCAGCAGTTTATCCCAGTTGTTTCCTGAAGCTTTCTTT

d_call: -
clone_size: many
j_call: TRBJ2-7
v_call: TRBV6-1
cdr3_aa: CASSESRWEQYF
cdr3_nt: TGTGCCAGCAGTGAGTCCCGGTGGGAGCAGTACTTC

d_call: -
clone_size: many
j_call: TRBJ1-3
v_call: TRBV5-1
cdr3_aa: CASSQLGSGNTIYF
cdr3_nt: TGCGCCAGCAGTCAGTTGGGCTCTGGAAACACCATATATTTT

d_call: TRBD1
clone_size: many
j_call: TRBJ1-3
v_call: TRBV28
cdr3_aa: CASTEQGYSGNTIYF
cdr3_nt: TGTGCCAGCACGGAACAGGGGTACTCTGGAAACACCATATATTTT

d_call: -
clone_size: -
j_call: TRBJ2-5
v_call: TRBV2
cdr3_aa: CASGVKRGQETQYF
cdr3_nt: TGTGCCAGTGGCGTAAAGAGGGGGCAAGAGACCCAGTACTTC

d_call: -
clone_size: many
j_call: TRBJ1-5
v_call: TRBV12-3/TRBV12-4
cdr3_aa: CASSLVSDQPQHF
cdr3_nt: TGTGCCAGCAGTTTAGTGTCGGATCAGCCCCAGCATTTT

d_call: TRBD2
clone_size: -
j_call: TRBJ2-7
v_call: TRBV28
cdr3_aa: CASSPIQFRLATYEQYF
cdr3_nt: TGTGCCAGCAGTCCTATTCAATTTAGACTAGCCACCTACGAGCAGTACTTC

d_call: TRBD1
clone_size: many
j_call: TRBJ1-5
v_call: TRBV2
cdr3_aa: CASSAGTGVRQPQHF
cdr3_nt: TGTGCCAGCAGTGCCGGGACAGGGGTACGTCAGCCCCAGCATTTT

d_call: -
clone_size: many
j_call: TRBJ1-5
v_call: TRBV7-9
cdr3_aa: CASSPQSNQPQHF
cdr3_nt: TGTGCCAGCAGCCCACAGAGCAATCAGCCCCAGCATTTT

d_call: -
clone_size: many
j_call: TRBJ2-2
v_call: TRBV2
cdr3_aa: CASSLQGNGELFF
cdr3_nt: TGTGCCAGCAGCTTACAGGGTAACGGGGAGCTGTTTTTT

d_call: TRBD2
clone_size: many
j_call: TRBJ2-5
v_call: TRBV9
cdr3_aa: CASSEAGGLGETQYF
cdr3_nt: TGTGCCAGCAGCGAAGCGGGGGGGCTGGGAGAGACCCAGTACTTC

d_call: -
clone_size: many
j_call: TRBJ2-7
v_call: TRBV20-1
cdr3_aa: CSASQPSDEQYF
cdr3_nt: TGCAGTGCTAGCCAGCCCTCTGACGAGCAGTACTTC

d_call: -
clone_size: many
j_call: TRBJ1-3
v_call: TRBV6-5
cdr3_aa: CASSYAGSGGNTIYF
cdr3_nt: TGTGCCAGCAGTTATGCAGGGAGCGGTGGAAACACCATATATTTT

d_call: TRBD1
clone_size: many
j_call: TRBJ1-1
v_call: TRBV20-1
cdr3_aa: CSASGQGGSEAFF
cdr3_nt: TGCAGTGCTAGCGGACAGGGCGGCTCTGAAGCTTTCTTT